What follows are 27 T cell receptor beta chains derived from one specimen sequenced in a study of early T cells in non-severe SARS-CoV-2 infection. TCRdb passed the 5' RACE reads through MiXCR, listing each CDR3 protein once. The profile covers around 46,000 distinct CDR3 sequences, with 5.6% appearing a single time and under 6% taken by the ten largest. The specimen sequenced was whole blood. These receptors came from an adult who was a healthcare worker with PCR-confirmed SARS-CoV-2 infection or an uninfected control (not recorded which).

This clonotype has ten or more counts. The chain employs TRBV29-1 and TRBJ2-2; 10 nucleotides match TRBD1. V shed 6 bases, J shed 1 base, and the junction held 5 bases outside the gene matches. The CDR3 spans 15 residues. Germline-derived CDR1 and CDR2 are SQVTM and ANQGSEA. CDR3 DNA sequence: TGCAGCGTCGGCCGGGACAGGGGGAACACCGGGGAGCTGTTTTTT. This codes for CSVGRDRGNTGELFF.

This clonotype was recorded many times. The V call is TRBV6-5, the J call TRBJ1-1; the D gene is possibly TRBD1 (5 bases). Germline V CDR1 and CDR2: MNHEY, SVGAGI. The CDR3 has 18 amino acids. V lost 2 bases to trimming and J lost 6 bases, with 25 bases between them. CDR3 DNA sequence: TGTGCCAGCAGTTACACCCGGCGTCGGGGCGCACCGAGCGCTGAAGCTTTCTTT. It specifies CASSYTRRRGAPSAEAFF.

This clonotype was counted many times. V is TRBV20-1 and J is TRBJ1-2; 11 bases are a match to TRBD1. The CDR3 runs to 13 residues. J lost 4 bases, V lost 6 bases, and 4 bases had no gene match. The germline V gene encodes CDR1 DFQATT and CDR2 SNEGSKA (reference sequence). Here the CDR3 DNA reads TGCAGTGCCCCGGGACAGGGGGGCTATGGCTACACCTTC. The encoded protein is CSAPGQGGYGYTF.

This clonotype was counted many times. CDR3 loop: CSAAPAGGSYNEQFF. For the CDR3, the DNA is TGCAGTGCCGCCCCTGCGGGAGGTTCTTACAATGAGCAGTTCTTC. This chain joins TRBV20-1 and TRBJ2-1; 8 nucleotides line up with TRBD2. The CDR3 has 15 residues. The ends lost 6 bases at V and 4 bases at J; junction bases unmatched: 11. From germline, CDR1 is DFQATT and CDR2 SNEGSKA (reference sequence).

The rearrangement joins TRBV7-2 to TRBJ1-1; 8 nucleotides agree with TRBD1. The CDR3 covers 15 residues. Trimming took 5 bases from V and 8 from J; bases not matched to a gene: 13. Looked up from germline, CDR1 is SGHTA and CDR2 is FQGNSA. The CDR3 sequence is CASSVPDRGSYEAFF. The CDR3 DNA reads TGTGCCAGCAGCGTACCCGACAGGGGTTCTTACGAAGCTTTCTTT.

This clonotype was seen repeatedly, ten times or more. The chain carries TRBV2 and TRBJ2-5; D is possibly TRBD2 (6 bases). V shed 7 bases and J shed 4 bases, with 19 bases lying between them. Germline V gives CDR1 SNHLY, CDR2 FYNNEI. The length of the CDR3 is 15 residues. The DNA for the CDR3 is TGTGCCAGCAAAGGGGAGGACGGGCGCGGAGAGACCCAGTACTTC. It specifies CASKGEDGRGETQYF.

The table lists this clonotype with a few counts. The chain carries TRBV5-1 and TRBJ1-6; 8 bases line up with TRBD1. Germline CDR1 and CDR2: SGHRS and YFSETQ. CDR3 length: 17 amino acids. V shed 1 base and J 7 bases; nucleotides not matched to a gene: 10. The CDR3 bases are TGCGCCAGCAGCTTGACCCCGGGACAGGCAACAAATTCACCCCTCCACTTT. Its translation: CASSLTPGQATNSPLHF.

This clonotype was seen at least ten times. The V and J genes are TRBV20-1 and TRBJ1-1; no definite D call. There are 11 residues in the CDR3. Per germline, CDR1 DFQATT and CDR2 SNEGSKA (reference sequence). Trimming left V 5 bases short and J 5 bases short, with 9 bases between. The CDR3 sequence is CSARGNTEAFF. In nucleotides, the CDR3 is TGCAGTGCTCGAGGGAATACTGAAGCTTTCTTT.

This clonotype has a count of ten or more. The CDR3 DNA reads as TGTGCCAGCAGCAAAGGGACTAGCGGGGGGCAATACGAGACCCAGTACTTC. Amino acid sequence: CASSKGTSGGQYETQYF. The J gene is TRBJ2-5, the V gene TRBV11-2; 15 bases are shared with TRBD2. Germline V gives CDR1 SGHAT, CDR2 FQNNGV. This CDR3 comprises 17 residues. The V gene end was trimmed by 5 bases and the J gene end by 5 bases; junction bases not matched to a gene: 9.

This clonotype was counted between two and nine times. This chain connects TRBV5-1 to TRBJ1-4; D perhaps matches TRBD1 (5 bases). Trimming took 5 bases from V and 6 from J, leaving 11 bases between them. CDR3 length equals 13 residues. CDR1 is SGHRS and CDR2 is YFSETQ in the germline V gene. The CDR3 loop is CASREDNYEKLFF. In nucleotides, the CDR3 is TGCGCCAGCAGGGAGGACAACTATGAAAAACTGTTTTTT.

This chain connects TRBV3-1 to TRBJ2-7; 7 bases line up with TRBD1. The trim removed 3 bases at V and 7 bases at J, leaving 15 bases unmatched. The CDR3 totals 16 residues. Germline-derived CDR1 and CDR2 are LGHDT and YNNKEL (reference sequence). CDR3 DNA: TGTGCCAGCAGCCACCCACCGCCACAGGGGCCTAAGGAGCAGTACTTC. Encoded protein: CASSHPPPQGPKEQYF.

This clonotype came up many times. The V gene is TRBV5-1, the J gene TRBJ1-2; D may be TRBD1 (5 bases). The V and J ends lost 4 bases and 2 bases respectively, with 18 bases between them. Germline CDR1 and CDR2: SGHRS and YFSETQ. The CDR3 spans 16 residues. The CDR3 DNA is TGCGCCAGCAGCCATGGTGGGGCCCTATCGAACTATGGCTACACCTTC. Its protein product is CASSHGGALSNYGYTF. Drawing the rest from reference TRBV5-1 and TRBJ1-2, the complete variable domain is KAGVTQTPRYLIKTRGQQVTLSCSPISGHRSVSWYQQTPGQGLQFLFEYFSETQRNKGNFPGRFSGRQFSNSRSEMNVSTLELGDSALYLCASSHGGALSNYGYTFGSGTRLTVV.

The genes are TRBV5-6 and TRBJ2-7, with D tentatively TRBD1 (5 bases). The CDR3 has 12 residues. V lost 2 bases, J lost 3 bases, and 6 bases lay in between. Germline V CDR1 and CDR2: SGHDT, YYEEEE. As DNA, the CDR3 is TGTGCCAGCAGCTTTGACAGCTACGAGCAGTACTTC. Encoded protein: CASSFDSYEQYF. Using reference TRBV5-6 and TRBJ2-7 for the parts outside the CDR3, the full variable domain is DAGVTQSPTHLIKTRGQQVTLRCSPKSGHDTVSWYQQALGQGPQFIFQYYEEEERQRGNFPDRFSGHQFPNYSSELNVNALLLGDSALYLCASSFDSYEQYFGPGTRLTVT.

The V gene is TRBV12-3 or TRBV12-4, the J gene TRBJ2-5; no clear D gene. Trimming left V 7 bases short and J 7 bases short, with 10 bases between. There are 11 residues in the CDR3. The CDR3 bases are TGTGCCAGCACCCCGGGTATGACCCAGTACTTC. Translating it yields CASTPGMTQYF.

This clonotype was counted ten times or more. This chain connects TRBV7-9 to TRBJ1-1; D ambiguous. The CDR3 has 14 amino acids. The V gene lost 8 bases and the J gene lost 3 bases, with 16 bases spanning the gap. CDR1 and CDR2 from the germline V gene are SEHNR and FQNEAQ (reference sequence). CDR3 sequence: CASGRVTRHTEAFF. CDR3 DNA sequence: TGTGCCAGCGGCCGGGTCACGCGACACACTGAAGCTTTCTTT.

In the case of this clonotype: This may be a read error: a much more frequent sequence differs by one nucleotide. The genes are TRBV19 and TRBJ2-3; D not certain. This CDR3 region has 15 residues. Trimming cost V 4 bases and J 0 bases, with 11 bases left between them. Per germline, CDR1 LNHDA and CDR2 SQIVND (reference sequence). The CDR3 region has the DNA TGTGCCAGTAGTAACTTGGCAGCTAGCACAGATACGCAGTATTTT. It translates to CASSNLAASTDTQYF. The variable domain in full, completed from reference TRBV19 and TRBJ2-3, reads DGGITQSPKYLFRKEGQNVTLSCEQNLNHDAMYWYRQDPGQGLRLIYYSQIVNDFQKGDIAEGYSVSREKKESFPLTVTSAQKNPTAFYLCASSNLAASTDTQYFGPGTRLTVL.

V and J are TRBV4-1 and TRBJ2-7, with D possibly matching TRBD2 (5 bases). This CDR3 region has 14 residues. Looked up from germline, CDR1 is MGHRA and CDR2 is YSYEKL. Trimming took 3 bases from V and 3 from J, leaving 12 bases between them. The CDR3: CASSHGLGNYEQYF. The CDR3, as DNA: TGCGCCAGCAGCCACGGACTGGGAAACTACGAGCAGTACTTC.

In its sample, this clonotype was seen many times. The CDR3 DNA is TGTGCCAGCAGCATCACCGGGACTAGCGGGAGGGGTTCCTACAATGAGCAGTTCTTC. Translated: CASSITGTSGRGSYNEQFF. This sequence joins TRBV21-1 and TRBJ2-1; the table's D call of TRBD2 was not tested on the DNA. TRBV21-1 is recorded as a pseudogene. The CDR3 sequence is 19 residues long.

The chain uses TRBV29-1 and TRBJ2-3, with TRBD2 identical over 11 bases. CDR1 is SQVTM, CDR2 ANQGSEA, per germline. With 3 bases clipped from V and 0 bases from J, the junction kept 14 bases outside the gene matches. The CDR3 covers 19 residues. CDR3 sequence (DNA): TGCAGCGTTGACTCCATACTAGCGGGAGCTAGGGGAAGCACAGATACGCAGTATTTT. This codes for CSVDSILAGARGSTDTQYF.

This chain links TRBV11-2 with TRBJ2-5, with TRBD1 matching 8 bases. The CDR3 is 13 amino acids. The germline V gene encodes CDR1 SGHAT and CDR2 FQNNGV. V trimming: 5 bases; J trimming: 5 bases; junction bases outside the gene matches: 4. The CDR3 here is CASSNRGTETQYF. DNA for the CDR3: TGTGCCAGCAGCAACAGGGGGACGGAGACCCAGTACTTC.

This clonotype showed up just a few times. At one end, the junction sequence differs from germline, possibly due to a read error. This chain joins TRBV7-3 and TRBJ2-3; weak D call: TRBD1 (6 bases). CDR3 length equals 14 residues. The germline V gene has CDR1 SGHTA and CDR2 FQGTGA. This chain's CDR3 is CASSLTGSTDTQYF. Written as DNA, the CDR3 is TGTGCCAGCAGCCTAACAGGGAGCACAGATACGCAGTATTTT.

In nucleotides, the CDR3 is TGTGCCAGCAGTTCCCCGGGACTAGCAGATACGCAGTATTTT. Translated, it gives CASSSPGLADTQYF. The chain uses TRBV27 and TRBJ2-3, with 8 bases matching TRBD2. The ends lost 4 bases at V and 4 bases at J; junction bases unmatched: 4. Looked up from germline, CDR1 is MNHEY and CDR2 is SMNVEV (reference sequence). This CDR3 spans 14 amino acids.

This clonotype was observed a few times. The chain is built from TRBV21-1 and TRBJ2-7; TRBD2, the table's D call, lacks a check against the DNA. TRBV21-1 is a pseudogene segment. CDR3 length: 14 residues. CDR3 DNA: TGTGCCAGCAGCAAAGGACTAGCGGGAGACGAGCAGTACTTC. As protein: CASSKGLAGDEQYF.

The chain links TRBV20-1 to TRBJ2-3; 7 nucleotides align to TRBD1. The V and J ends lost 0 bases and 12 bases, in that order; junction bases with no gene match: 6. The germline V gene has CDR1 DFQATT and CDR2 SNEGSKA (reference sequence). This CDR3 is built from 12 residues. The CDR3, as DNA: TGCAGTGCTAGAGATCCCGGGACAGATCAGTATTTT. Translation gives CSARDPGTDQYF.

This clonotype has only a few counts. The genes are TRBV5-4 and TRBJ1-1; the D is unclear. Between the trimmed V and J ends, which lost 4 bases and 0 bases, there was a span of 16 bases. Germline values: CDR1 SGHNT, CDR2 YYREEE (reference sequence). The CDR3 covers 16 residues. This CDR3 reads CASSTFSGGLNTEAFF. The CDR3 nucleotides are TGTGCCAGCAGCACCTTCTCCGGAGGGTTGAACACTGAAGCTTTCTTT. The full variable domain, with the rest looked up from reference TRBV5-4 and TRBJ1-1, is ETGVTQSPTHLIKTRGQQVTLRCSSQSGHNTVSWYQQALGQGPQFIFQYYREEENGRGNFPPRFSGLQFPNYSSELNVNALELDDSALYLCASSTFSGGLNTEAFFGQGTRLTVV.

This clonotype was detected many times. This chain uses TRBV2 with TRBJ2-2; a possible D gene is TRBD2 (5 bases). The CDR3 sequence is 15 residues long. Germline V gives CDR1 SNHLY, CDR2 FYNNEI. V was pared by 4 bases and J by 0 bases, with 9 bases between. DNA of the CDR3: TGTGCCAGCAGTGGGGCGGGTGCGAACACCGGGGAGCTGTTTTTT. This sequence encodes CASSGAGANTGELFF. Filled out from reference TRBV2 and TRBJ2-2, the complete variable domain reads EPEVTQTPSHQVTQMGQEVILRCVPISNHLYFYWYRQILGQKVEFLVSFYNNEISEKSEIFDDQFSVERPDGSNFTLKIRSTKLEDSAMYFCASSGAGANTGELFFGEGSRLTVL.

This clonotype showed up many times. This sequence joins TRBV7-2 and TRBJ1-2; D might be TRBD1 (6 bases). Trimming shortened V by 5 bases and J by 5 bases, and 21 bases separated the two germline ends. This CDR3 contains 16 residues. Germline assignment: CDR1 SGHTA and CDR2 FQGNSA. CDR3 residues: CASSPTFDRSAYGYTF. CDR3 nucleotide sequence: TGTGCCAGCAGCCCCACCTTCGACAGGTCTGCATATGGCTACACCTTC.